This is a list of T cell receptor beta chains from one sample in a study of response to subunit inactivated influenza vaccine. Via MiXCR, TCRdb re-called the RT-PCR reads, giving one row per CDR3 protein. In the table there are about 620,000 distinct CDR3 sequences, approximately 10% of which are singletons. The sample was PBMCs from blood, taken on the day of vaccination. The source is a man between 50 and 59 years old who received an inactivated influenza vaccine. CDR3s include the opening cysteine and the closing phenylalanine or tryptophan. A D gene is named only where the DNA matches it firmly. Size tells how often a clone was seen (once, few, many) or the class of an expanded clone, and some rows leave it out.

V gene	clone size	D gene	J gene	CDR3 protein	CDR3 DNA
TRBV7-2	few	TRBD2	TRBJ2-7	CASSLASLAGGALPYEQYF	TGTGCCAGCAGCTTAGCGTCTCTAGCGGGAGGGGCCCTACCATACGAGCAGTACTTC
TRBV4-1	many	TRBD1	TRBJ1-1	CASSRVRTGGWTEAFF	TGCGCCAGCAGCCGAGTTCGGACAGGGGGTTGGACTGAAGCTTTCTTT
TRBV5-4	many	NA	TRBJ2-1	CASSLALGEQFF	TGTGCCAGCAGCCTAGCCCTGGGGGAGCAGTTCTTC
TRBV7-9	few	NA	TRBJ2-7	CASSLVSLANDEQYF	TGTGCCAGCAGCTTAGTAAGCCTAGCGAACGACGAGCAGTACTTC
TRBV12-3/TRBV12-4	many	NA	TRBJ2-7	CASSPTTSYEQYF	TGTGCCAGCAGCCCGACTACCTCCTACGAGCAGTACTTC
TRBV7-9	many	NA	TRBJ1-1	CASSWTQSTEAFF	TGTGCCAGCAGCTGGACCCAGAGCACTGAAGCTTTCTTT
TRBV7-8	NA	NA	TRBJ1-2	CASSLRAAPDYGYTF	TGTGCCAGCAGCTTAAGGGCCGCTCCAGACTATGGCTACACCTTC
TRBV6-2/TRBV6-3	few	TRBD1	TRBJ2-3	CASSYRQGFTDTQYF	TGTGCCAGCAGTTACAGACAGGGGTTCACAGATACGCAGTATTTT
TRBV11-2	few	NA	TRBJ2-2	CASSPSQDSVTGELFF	TGTGCCAGCAGCCCGTCCCAGGACTCGGTCACCGGGGAGCTGTTTTTT
TRBV20-1	few	NA	TRBJ2-3	CSGRGRAGDTQYF	TGCAGTGGGAGGGGAAGAGCAGGGGATACGCAGTATTTT
TRBV20-1	NA	NA	TRBJ2-3	CSATRHGGSQPDTQYF	TGCAGTGCTACACGACATGGGGGTTCGCAGCCAGATACGCAGTATTTT
TRBV19	few	TRBD1	TRBJ2-5	CASSRGQGGPQETQYF	TGTGCCAGTAGTAGGGGACAGGGTGGTCCCCAAGAGACCCAGTACTTC
TRBV7-6	NA	NA	TRBJ1-1	CASSTGQRTEAFF	TGTGCCAGCAGCACCGGACAGAGGACTGAAGCTTTCTTT
TRBV28	NA	NA	TRBJ2-4	CASGSGAKNIQYF	TGTGCCAGCGGGTCAGGGGCCAAAAACATTCAGTACTTC
TRBV9	NA	NA	TRBJ2-7	CASSVEGVSYEQYF	TGTGCCAGCAGCGTAGAAGGGGTGAGCTACGAGCAGTACTTC
TRBV5-1	NA	NA	TRBJ1-1	CASSLLGLSGATEAFF	TGCGCCAGCAGCTTGCTGGGGCTTAGTGGGGCCACTGAAGCTTTCTTT
TRBV5-6	NA	TRBD2	TRBJ2-5	CASSTSGPETQYF	TGTGCCAGCAGCACTAGCGGGCCAGAGACCCAGTACTTC
TRBV12-5	NA	TRBD2	TRBJ2-7	CASARDYYEQYF	TGTGCTAGTGCCAGGGACTACTACGAGCAGTACTTC
TRBV20-1	few	NA	TRBJ1-1	CSARSKTTGGTEAFF	TGCAGTGCTAGATCTAAAACGACAGGAGGGACTGAAGCTTTCTTT
TRBV30	NA	NA	TRBJ1-5	CAWSERLKGQPQHF	TGTGCCTGGAGTGAGCGTCTTAAGGGACAGCCCCAGCATTTT
TRBV28	few	NA	TRBJ2-7	CASSPHSGSSYEQYF	TGTGCCAGCAGCCCCCATAGCGGTTCCTCCTACGAGCAGTACTTC
TRBV11-2	NA	NA	TRBJ2-1	CASSSIKGVSNEQFF	TGTGCCAGCAGCTCCATAAAAGGAGTATCGAATGAGCAGTTCTTC
TRBV6-1	few	TRBD2	TRBJ2-1	CASSPATSRSSYNEQFF	TGTGCCAGCAGTCCCGCGACTAGCCGAAGCTCCTACAATGAGCAGTTCTTC
TRBV24-1	NA	NA	TRBJ2-2	CATAARVRGRTGELFF	TGTGCCACCGCGGCCCGGGTCAGGGGGAGGACCGGGGAGCTGTTTTTT
TRBV20-1	NA	TRBD1	TRBJ1-4	CSAPDRRSSTNEKLFF	TGCAGTGCTCCGGACAGGCGCAGTTCAACTAATGAAAAACTGTTTTTT
TRBV4-2	NA	NA	TRBJ1-4	CASSQELEVAANEKLFF	TGTGCCAGCAGCCAAGAATTGGAGGTGGCGGCTAATGAAAAACTGTTTTTT
TRBV20-1	many	TRBD1	TRBJ1-2	CSATTGGSNYGYTF	TGCAGTGCTACCACAGGGGGCTCTAACTATGGCTACACCTTC
TRBV5-6	NA	NA	TRBJ2-1	CSSSLDPGYNEQFF	TGTTCCAGCAGCTTGGACCCGGGATACAATGAGCAGTTCTTC
TRBV14	NA	NA	TRBJ1-1	CASSLSQGNTEAFF	TGTGCCAGCAGCTTATCCCAGGGGAACACTGAAGCTTTCTTT
TRBV7-8	NA	NA	TRBJ2-2	CASSFPGLMNTGELFF	TGTGCCAGCAGCTTCCCCGGGCTGATGAACACCGGGGAGCTGTTTTTT
TRBV12-3/TRBV12-4	NA	NA	TRBJ1-2	CATSPLLGGASGYTF	TGTGCCACCTCACCCCTCTTGGGGGGGGCTAGTGGCTACACCTTC
TRBV20-1	NA	NA	TRBJ2-5	CSAPRGRGDETQYF	TGCAGTGCCCCGAGGGGACGCGGGGACGAGACCCAGTACTTC
TRBV6-2/TRBV6-3	NA	NA	TRBJ2-3	CASSYGLFSTDTQYF	TGTGCCAGCAGTTACGGACTATTTAGCACAGATACGCAGTATTTT
TRBV28	few	NA	TRBJ2-2	CASSLPTPSNTGELFF	TGTGCCAGCAGTTTACCCACCCCCTCGAACACCGGGGAGCTGTTTTTT
TRBV9	NA	TRBD2	TRBJ2-5	CASSVPPSGRETQYF	TGTGCCAGCAGCGTACCTCCTAGCGGTCGAGAGACCCAGTACTTC
TRBV5-1	many	TRBD2	TRBJ2-5	CASSLDPGLAGETQYF	TGCGCCAGCAGCTTGGATCCGGGACTAGCTGGGGAGACCCAGTACTTC
TRBV7-6	few	TRBD1	TRBJ2-7	CASSAGQGNEQYF	TGTGCCAGCAGCGCGGGACAGGGGAACGAGCAGTACTTC
TRBV20-1	few	NA	TRBJ2-7	CRPSQGVSYEQYF	TGCAGGCCCAGCCAGGGAGTATCCTACGAGCAGTACTTC
TRBV5-1	NA	NA	TRBJ2-5	CASSLQGPGETQYF	TGCGCCAGCAGCTTACAGGGCCCAGGGGAGACCCAGTACTTC
TRBV12-3/TRBV12-4	few	TRBD1	TRBJ1-2	CASSPQGARSYGYTF	TGTGCCAGCAGTCCTCAGGGGGCGCGAAGCTATGGCTACACCTTC
TRBV6-5	NA	NA	TRBJ2-3	CASSYQVSGGTDTQYF	TGTGCCAGCAGTTACCAAGTCTCAGGGGGCACAGATACGCAGTATTTT
TRBV20-1	few	NA	TRBJ2-4	CSARGPGLQYF	TGCAGTGCCAGGGGTCCCGGCTTACAGTACTTC
TRBV9	NA	NA	TRBJ2-5	CASSVASSMETQYF	TGTGCCAGCAGCGTAGCGTCTAGCATGGAGACCCAGTACTTC
TRBV7-6	few	TRBD1	TRBJ1-1	CASSLGGTGKWRTEAFF	TGTGCCAGCAGCTTAGGCGGGACAGGGAAGTGGCGGACTGAAGCTTTCTTT
TRBV20-1	few	TRBD2	TRBJ2-3	CSARDQSGRSDTQYF	TGCAGTGCTAGAGATCAGAGCGGGAGATCAGATACGCAGTATTTT
TRBV7-9	NA	NA	TRBJ1-1	CASSLEGNRVPEAFF	TGTGCCAGCAGCTTAGAGGGGAACAGGGTCCCTGAAGCTTTCTTT
TRBV15	many	TRBD2	TRBJ2-1	CATSRDAPLAANEQFF	TGTGCCACCAGCAGAGATGCCCCACTAGCGGCTAATGAGCAGTTCTTC
TRBV12-3/TRBV12-4	few	NA	TRBJ2-7	CASSLGGQAPGEQYF	TGTGCCAGCAGTTTAGGAGGCCAGGCCCCAGGCGAGCAGTACTTC
TRBV20-1	NA	NA	TRBJ2-7	CSARHRAGSYEQYF	TGCAGTGCTAGACATCGGGCGGGCTCCTACGAGCAGTACTTC
TRBV6-1	NA	TRBD1	TRBJ2-7	CASSELGRGPDEQYF	TGTGCCAGCAGTGAACTTGGCAGGGGGCCTGACGAGCAGTACTTC
TRBV28	NA	NA	TRBJ1-3	CASSAFGLLLGNTIYF	TGTGCCAGCAGTGCTTTCGGGCTTCTGTTAGGAAACACCATATATTTT
TRBV20-1	NA	NA	TRBJ2-2	CSATSNRPNTGELFF	TGCAGTGCCACTTCCAATAGACCGAACACCGGGGAGCTGTTTTTT
TRBV29-1	many	NA	TRBJ2-2	CSASNTGELFF	TGCAGTGCCTCCAACACCGGGGAGCTGTTTTTT
TRBV27	few	TRBD2	TRBJ2-3	CASSTATSGTDTQYF	TGTGCCAGCAGCACCGCGACTAGCGGCACAGATACGCAGTATTTT
TRBV28	NA	NA	TRBJ2-7	CASRQGDRRQYF	TGTGCCAGCAGGCAGGGAGATAGGAGGCAGTACTTC
TRBV6-2/TRBV6-3	NA	TRBD2	TRBJ2-1	CASSTRTSGSNEQFF	TGTGCCAGCAGTACAAGGACTAGCGGGAGTAATGAGCAGTTCTTC
TRBV7-6	NA	TRBD2	TRBJ2-1	CASSDKREQGGEQFF	TGTGCCAGCAGCGACAAGCGGGAGCAAGGGGGGGAGCAGTTCTTC
TRBV15	NA	TRBD1	TRBJ1-3	CATSRRTGSGNTIYF	TGTGCCACCAGCAGGCGGACAGGGTCTGGAAACACCATATATTTT
TRBV6-5	many	TRBD1	TRBJ2-1	CASSYGTGVYNEQFF	TGTGCCAGCAGTTATGGGACAGGGGTCTACAATGAGCAGTTCTTC
TRBV12-3/TRBV12-4	NA	TRBD2	TRBJ2-7	CASSSQTSGVLEQYF	TGTGCCAGCAGTTCGCAGACTAGCGGGGTCCTCGAGCAGTACTTC